This TCR beta chain was identified in a study of identical twins. Whole-study results and caveats: In beta out-of-frame sequences, the excess sharing between twins was weaker.

The germline V gene has CDR1 ENHRY and CDR2 SYGVKD. The V end was cut by 3 bases, the J end by 3 bases, with 14 bases between. The CDR3 runs to 16 residues. Carrying unique molecular identifiers, the cDNA also gained a universal primer site through template switching. TCRdb re-called the 5' RACE reads with MiXCR, one entry per CDR3 protein. The data contain 500,000 to 550,000 distinct CDR3 sequences, around 20% of them singletons. As regards this clonotype: Antigen specificity is unknown.

These data were also reused for a study on T cells expressing NK-cell markers. That study adds: Dominant NKG2C+ clonotypes accounted for roughly 1.0-7.0% of CD8+ T cells in a handful of donors.

The source material was CD4+ T cells sorted from blood. The source of this sequence is a woman between 18 and 30 years old in good health. The chain has TRBV10-3 and TRBJ2-2, with a tentative D call TRBD1 (5 bases). Here the CDR3 DNA reads TGTGCCATCAGTGATGGGGCTACAGGAGACACCGGGGAGCTGTTTTTT. Amino acids: CAISDGATGDTGELFF.